This T cell receptor (beta chain) was captured in a study of radiotherapy plus CTLA-4 blockade in lung cancer. Study-wide results and caveats: The study found tumor-derived TCR clones expanded in blood after radiotherapy plus ipilimumab.

With regard to this clone: As yet, its antigen is unknown.

Libraries were prepared by immunoSEQ multiplex PCR; TCRdb keeps only in-frame clonotypes and omits some of them. The sample contains tens of thousands of clones, around four fifths of which appear only once. The CDR3 has 14 residues. CDR1 and CDR2 (germline): SGHRS, YFSETQ. The V gene lost 2 bases and the J gene lost 6 bases, with 11 bases spanning the gap. Sequencing used peripheral blood, obtained from a patient treated with radiotherapy plus ipilimumab. The clonotype was recovered from a human donor with non-small cell lung cancer who had stable disease on radiotherapy plus ipilimumab. V gene TRBV5-1 combines with J gene TRBJ1-4; D is unresolved. CDR3 nucleotides: TGCGCCAGCAGCTTCGGCCTGCGGGATGAAAAACTGTTTTTT. Translated, it gives CASSFGLRDEKLFF.